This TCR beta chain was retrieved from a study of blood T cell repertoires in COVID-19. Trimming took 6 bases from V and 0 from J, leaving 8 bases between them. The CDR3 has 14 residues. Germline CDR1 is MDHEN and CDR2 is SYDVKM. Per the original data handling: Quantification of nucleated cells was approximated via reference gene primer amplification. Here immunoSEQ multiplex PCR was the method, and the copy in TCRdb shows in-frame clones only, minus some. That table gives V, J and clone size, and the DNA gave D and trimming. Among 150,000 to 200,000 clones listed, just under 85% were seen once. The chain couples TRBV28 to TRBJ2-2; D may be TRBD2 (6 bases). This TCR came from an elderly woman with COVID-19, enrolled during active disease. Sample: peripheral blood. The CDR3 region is CASRDYSNTGELFF. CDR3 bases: TGTGCCAGCAGGGACTATTCGAACACCGGGGAGCTGTTTTTT.